This T cell receptor (beta chain) was sequenced during a study of T cell repertoires in cytomegalovirus infection. Comment on this clonotype: What it recognizes is unknown.

The CDR3 has 13 residues. Germline V gene lookup returns CDR1 DFQATT and CDR2 SNEGSKA (reference sequence). V lost 3 bases to trimming and J lost 10 bases, with 13 bases between them. Each CDR3 protein gets one entry after TCRdb re-called the reads with MiXCR. Among around 430,000 distinct CDR3 sequences listed, about two fifths were seen once. Sequences were derived from cultured PBMCs, sampled from culture after CMV antigen stimulation. J is TRBJ1-6 and V is TRBV20-1; no clear D. The receptor was isolated from a human donor in good health (CMV status not recorded). Some clones in this sample may be carry-over from other donors' samples. In nucleotides, the CDR3 is TGCAGTGCTAGGAAAGGGATAAGGTCACCCCTCCACTTT. It translates to CSARKGIRSPLHF.